These 32 T cell receptor beta chains were all obtained from the same sample, sequenced in a study of Tregs in tolerant kidney transplant recipients. Data came from immunoSEQ multiplex PCR; TCRdb stores just in-frame clones and leaves some out. In the table there are around 98,000 clones, 93% of which are singletons. The starting material was CD4+ T cells from blood, obtained before the transplant. The receptors were sampled from a human donor who received a combined kidney and bone marrow transplant.

The rearrangement joins TRBV27 to TRBJ2-2; D possibly corresponds to TRBD2 (7 bases). In germline, CDR1 is MNHEY, CDR2 SMNVEV (reference sequence). The CDR3 covers 16 residues. V was clipped by 2 bases and J by 5 bases, with 15 bases between them. The CDR3 loop reads CASSLMGGPGTGELFF. The DNA of the CDR3 is TGTGCCAGCAGTTTAATGGGGGGGCCCGGGACCGGGGAGCTGTTTTTT.

V and J are TRBV28 and TRBJ1-2, with unresolved D. Trimming took off 4 bases at V and 7 bases at J, with 4 bases between the two ends. The germline V gene has CDR1 MDHEN and CDR2 SYDVKM. The CDR3 is 10 residues long. The CDR3 spells CASSSIGYTF. The CDR3 bases are TGTGCCAGCAGTTCAATTGGCTACACCTTC.

The chain uses TRBV6-1 and TRBJ2-3; 9 bases agree with TRBD1. Losses at the gene ends were 1 base for V and 2 bases for J; bases not matched to a gene: 4. The CDR3 runs to 16 residues. The germline CDR1 and CDR2 sequences are MNHNS and SASEGT. CDR3 bases: TGTGCCAGCAGTGAAGTAAGGACAGGGGTCACAGATACGCAGTATTTT. It translates to CASSEVRTGVTDTQYF.

Points on this clone: One end of the junction fails to match germline, which may point to a read error. The rearrangement uses TRBV5-1 and TRBJ2-2; 9 bases are a match to TRBD2. The CDR3 covers 17 residues. The germline gives CDR1 SGHRS, CDR2 YFSETQ. The CDR3: CASSYRLAVMNPGELFF. CDR3 DNA sequence: TGCGCCAGCAGCTACAGACTAGCGGTTATGAACCCCGGGGAGCTGTTTTTT.

The V call is TRBV5-1, the J call TRBJ2-1; 7 positions agree with TRBD2. Germline-derived CDR1 and CDR2 are SGHRS and YFSETQ. This CDR3 region has 16 residues. V trimming: 0 bases; J trimming: 8 bases; junction bases outside the gene matches: 11. Written as DNA, the CDR3 is TGCGCCAGCAGCTTGGAGGGGCGGGAGAACGTCGATGAGCAGTTCTTC. Its protein is CASSLEGRENVDEQFF.

V and J are TRBV4-3 and TRBJ1-5, with 7 positions matching TRBD1. Germline CDR1 and CDR2: LGHNA and YSLEER. The CDR3 sequence is 17 residues long. V was clipped by 0 bases and J by 0 bases; unmatched bases: 5. The CDR3 DNA reads TGCGCCAGCAGCCAAGACCTGACAGGGTATAGCAATCAGCCCCAGCATTTT. Its translation is CASSQDLTGYSNQPQHF.

Only a few counts were recorded for this clone. The chain links TRBV6-5 to TRBJ1-3; D is ambiguous. The CDR3 length is 14 residues. V was clipped by 6 bases and J by 1 base, with 10 bases between them. CDR1 is MNHEY, CDR2 SVGAGI, per germline. The CDR3 loop is CASRPDYSGNTIYF. In DNA, the CDR3 is TGTGCCAGCAGACCCGACTATTCTGGAAACACCATATATTTT.

The V and J genes are TRBV5-1 and TRBJ2-7; weak D call: TRBD1 (5 bases). Germline CDR1 reads SGHRS; CDR2 reads YFSETQ. CDR3 size: 14 residues. Trimming took 4 bases from V and 3 from J, leaving 14 bases between them. CDR3 DNA: TGCGCCAGCAGCCCAGACAGTTTTAACTACGAGCAGTACTTC. Its translation: CASSPDSFNYEQYF.

The rearrangement uses TRBV28 and TRBJ1-5, with TRBD1 as a possible D gene (6 bases). The CDR3 runs to 14 residues. The germline CDR1 and CDR2 sequences are MDHEN and SYDVKM. V gave up 5 bases and J gave up 5 bases, with 13 bases separating them. The CDR3 bases are TGTGCCAGCAGTCAACAGGGTTCGCATCAGCCCCAGCATTTT. It is translated as CASSQQGSHQPQHF.

The rearrangement joins TRBV28 to TRBJ2-2; 11 bases map to TRBD1. V lost 6 bases to trimming and J lost 3 bases; unmatched junction nucleotides: 0. This CDR3 spans 14 amino acids. CDR1 and CDR2 (germline): MDHEN, SYDVKM. The CDR3 coding sequence is TGTGCCAGCAGGGGACAGGGGGACACCGGGGAGCTGTTTTTT. Translated: CASRGQGDTGELFF.

This clone occurred once. The rearrangement links TRBV4-1 to TRBJ1-2; 7 bases map to TRBD1. J lost 8 bases, V lost 4 bases, and 7 bases had no gene match. The germline gives CDR1 MGHRA, CDR2 YSYEKL. This CDR3 contains 13 residues. CDR3 loop: CASSRRQGMGYTF. For the CDR3, the DNA is TGCGCCAGCAGCCGCAGACAGGGAATGGGCTACACCTTC.

This clone appeared a single time. The V call is TRBV30, the J call TRBJ1-4, with D maybe TRBD1 (6 bases). Deletions cut 1 base from V and 3 bases from J, with 15 bases between. The germline gives CDR1 GTSNPN, CDR2 SVGIG (reference sequence). The CDR3 totals 16 residues. The DNA of the CDR3 is TGTGCCTGGAGTGGGGGGAGGGGGAAGGCTAATGAAAAACTGTTTTTT. Amino acids: CAWSGGRGKANEKLFF.

This rearrangement joins TRBV4-3 to TRBJ2-3; 11 positions agree with TRBD1. Trimming at V came to 1 base and at J to 1 base, leaving 1 base not matched to a gene. Germline V gene lookup returns CDR1 LGHNA and CDR2 YSLEER. This CDR3 has 16 amino acids. CDR3 bases: TGCGCCAGCAGCCAAGGGGGACAGGGGGGCACAGATACGCAGTATTTT. Residues: CASSQGGQGGTDTQYF.

The chain has TRBV19 and TRBJ1-2; 7 positions match TRBD1. There are 17 residues in the CDR3. In germline, CDR1 is LNHDA, CDR2 SQIVND (reference sequence). The V and J ends lost 2 bases and 1 base, in that order; junction bases with no gene match: 10. The CDR3 DNA sequence: TGTGCCAGTAGTATACCCCCCATGGGACAGCTTAACTATGGCTACACCTTC. As protein: CASSIPPMGQLNYGYTF.

The rearrangement links TRBV11-3 to TRBJ2-1; 10 bases fit TRBD2. This CDR3 is built from 20 residues. Germline V gene sequence: CDR1 SGHNT, CDR2 YENEEA. V shed 5 bases and J 9 bases; nucleotides not matched to a gene: 25. Here the CDR3 reads CASSPRIGAGAGGHTGEQFF. In DNA, the CDR3 is TGTGCCAGCAGCCCGAGGATAGGGGCGGGAGCGGGAGGGCACACAGGTGAGCAGTTCTTC.

The rearrangement uses TRBV7-8 and TRBJ1-6; 7 bases are shared with TRBD1. Germline CDR1 reads SGHVS; CDR2 reads FQNEAQ. CDR3 length: 16 residues. V lost 6 bases and J lost 7; bases outside the gene matches: 12. CDR3 sequence: CASRRQTGIQNSPLHF. The CDR3 DNA sequence: TGTGCCAGCAGACGGCAGACAGGGATTCAAAATTCACCCCTCCACTTT.

This clone was seen a few times. V gene TRBV5-4 combines with J gene TRBJ1-1; TRBD1 is a possible D gene (5 bases). The CDR3 sequence is 13 residues long. Trimming pared 1 base from V and 5 bases from J, leaving 9 bases between. The germline gives CDR1 SGHNT, CDR2 YYREEE (reference sequence). The CDR3 is CASSLYRITEAFF. The CDR3 nucleotides are TGTGCCAGCAGCTTGTACAGGATAACTGAAGCTTTCTTT.

The chain combines TRBV18 with TRBJ1-4; 7 nucleotides line up with TRBD1. Germline values: CDR1 KGHSH, CDR2 LQKENI. The junction had 6 bases not matched to a gene; V was cut back by 5 bases and J by 0 bases. CDR3 length equals 16 residues. The CDR3, as DNA: TGTGCCAGCTCATCCACAGGGGTGGCAACTAATGAAAAACTGTTTTTT. It codes for CASSSTGVATNEKLFF.

Details on this clone: Relative to the germline gene, one junction end is altered; a read error may explain this. The same CDR3 arises from other DNA sequences in this sample as well. The genes are TRBV7-2 and TRBJ1-6; 9 bases fit TRBD1. Germline CDR1 SGHTA, CDR2 FQGNSA. The CDR3 has 15 residues. Written as DNA, the CDR3 is TGTGCCAGCAGCCCGACCGGGACAGGGAATTCCCCCCTCCACTTT. Encoded protein: CASSPTGTGNSPLHF.

This chain links TRBV9 with TRBJ2-1; 10 nucleotides match TRBD2. The CDR3 covers 14 residues. Losses at the gene ends were 2 bases for V and 7 bases for J; bases not matched to a gene: 3. Germline V gene sequence: CDR1 SGDLS, CDR2 YYNGEE. The CDR3 loop is CASSVVLAGNEQFF. DNA of the CDR3: TGTGCCAGCAGCGTCGTACTAGCGGGAAATGAGCAGTTCTTC.

The chain carries TRBV4-1 and TRBJ2-2; the match to TRBD2 covers 7 bases. The junction had 9 bases not matched to a gene; V was cut back by 4 bases and J by 4 bases. This CDR3 has 16 residues. Germline V CDR1 and CDR2: MGHRA, YSYEKL. In nucleotides, the CDR3 is TGCGCCAGCAGCCGGAAGCGGGAAACCGCCACCGGGGAGCTGTTTTTT. Its translation: CASSRKRETATGELFF.

This chain joins TRBV7-9 and TRBJ2-1; D may be TRBD2 (5 bases). Trimming removed 5 bases from V and 6 bases from J, with 5 bases in between. The CDR3 covers 11 residues. The germline V gene encodes CDR1 SEHNR and CDR2 FQNEAQ (reference sequence). The CDR3 reads CASSEGNEQFF. In DNA, the CDR3 is TGTGCCAGCAGCGAGGGCAATGAGCAGTTCTTC.

The DNA of the CDR3 is TGTGCCAGCAGCTTAAGTTCCTCGGGACAGGGGGTGAATACGCAGTATTTT. Its translation: CASSLSSSGQGVNTQYF. This chain connects TRBV9 to TRBJ2-3; 11 bases map to TRBD1. With 4 bases clipped from V and 7 bases from J, the junction kept 14 bases outside the gene matches. Germline V gene data show CDR1 as SGDLS and CDR2 as YYNGEE. This CDR3 comprises 17 residues. The full variable domain, with the rest looked up from reference TRBV9 and TRBJ2-3, is DSGVTQTPKHLITATGQRVTLRCSPRSGDLSVYWYQQSLDQGLQFLIQYYNGEERAKGNILERFSAQQFPDLHSELNLSSLELGDSALYFCASSLSSSGQGVNTQYFGPGTRLTVL.

The chain couples TRBV27 to TRBJ2-5; D is uncertain. V lost 7 bases and J 2 bases, leaving 14 bases between the germline ends. The CDR3 sequence is 14 residues long. CDR1 and CDR2 from the germline V gene are MNHEY and SMNVEV (reference sequence). CDR3 protein: CASTYWAGQETQYF. The DNA for the CDR3 is TGTGCCAGCACTTATTGGGCAGGACAAGAGACCCAGTACTTC.

The rearrangement joins TRBV5-4 to TRBJ2-3; D gene ambiguous. Germline V CDR1 and CDR2: SGHNT, YYREEE (reference sequence). The CDR3 extends over 14 amino acids. V dropped 1 base and J dropped 1 base, with 7 bases sitting between them. In nucleotides, the CDR3 is TGTGCCAGCAGCTTGCGGCTAGGCACAGATACGCAGTATTTT. Its translation: CASSLRLGTDTQYF.

In its sample, this clone was seen once. The CDR3 nucleotides read TGTGCCAGCAGCCCCCAAAGACTAGCGGGAAAAGAGACCCAGTACTTC. This sequence encodes CASSPQRLAGKETQYF. The chain joins TRBV9 to TRBJ2-5; TRBD2 agrees at 11 bases. Germline-derived CDR1 and CDR2 are SGDLS and YYNGEE. The CDR3 runs to 16 residues. The V gene end was trimmed by 4 bases and the J gene end by 3 bases; junction bases not matched to a gene: 8.

A single count supports this clone. The chain recombines TRBV18 with TRBJ1-4; perhaps TRBD1 as D (5 bases). The length of the CDR3 is 17 residues. Trimming took off 3 bases at V and 0 bases at J, with 14 bases between the two ends. Per the germline V gene, CDR1 is KGHSH and CDR2 is LQKENI. CDR3 nucleotide sequence: TGTGCCAGCTCACCTCGACAGACCCAAGCAACTAATGAAAAACTGTTTTTT. This encodes CASSPRQTQATNEKLFF.

The rearrangement joins TRBV5-1 to TRBJ2-4; D is perhaps TRBD2 (6 bases). The germline V gene encodes CDR1 SGHRS and CDR2 YFSETQ. V lost 6 bases, J lost 5 bases, and 15 bases lay in between. The CDR3 extends over 14 amino acids. As DNA, the CDR3 is TGCGCCAGCACCGGCGAGGGCGGGGAAAACATTCAGTACTTC. It codes for CASTGEGGENIQYF.

This clone is a singleton in its sample. This chain links TRBV7-2 with TRBJ2-7; 7 bases fit TRBD1. CDR3 length equals 15 residues. The V segment lost 3 bases and the J segment 2 bases; nucleotides outside the gene matches: 7. Germline V gene sequence: CDR1 SGHTA, CDR2 FQGNSA. The CDR3 region is CASSFRRDRAYEQYF. The CDR3 nucleotides read TGTGCCAGCAGCTTCCGCCGGGACAGAGCCTACGAGCAGTACTTC.

V and J are TRBV4-2 and TRBJ1-2, with 7 bases fitting TRBD1. V dropped 0 bases and J dropped 6; count of bases not matched to a gene: 7. From germline, CDR1 is LGHNA and CDR2 YNFKEQ. This CDR3 contains 15 residues. The CDR3 loop reads CASSQEAAGQDGYTF. Written as DNA, the CDR3 is TGTGCCAGCAGCCAAGAAGCGGCTGGACAGGATGGCTACACCTTC.

The chain has TRBV6-5 and TRBJ2-7; D gene uncertain. V lost 8 bases and J 0 bases, leaving 14 bases between the germline ends. From germline, CDR1 is MNHEY and CDR2 SVGAGI. The CDR3 contains 14 residues. CDR3 nucleotide sequence: TGTGCCAGCCGCCCAGGTCATGACTCCTACGAGCAGTACTTC. Its translation: CASRPGHDSYEQYF.

V usage is TRBV4-1 and J usage is TRBJ2-4; D gene unclear. From germline, CDR1 is MGHRA and CDR2 YSYEKL. The CDR3 covers 18 residues. Trimming removed 2 bases from V and 0 bases from J, with 17 bases in between. The CDR3 loop is CASSQRNQALIAKNIQYF. CDR3 DNA sequence: TGCGCCAGCAGCCAAAGGAATCAAGCGCTGATAGCCAAAAACATTCAGTACTTC.